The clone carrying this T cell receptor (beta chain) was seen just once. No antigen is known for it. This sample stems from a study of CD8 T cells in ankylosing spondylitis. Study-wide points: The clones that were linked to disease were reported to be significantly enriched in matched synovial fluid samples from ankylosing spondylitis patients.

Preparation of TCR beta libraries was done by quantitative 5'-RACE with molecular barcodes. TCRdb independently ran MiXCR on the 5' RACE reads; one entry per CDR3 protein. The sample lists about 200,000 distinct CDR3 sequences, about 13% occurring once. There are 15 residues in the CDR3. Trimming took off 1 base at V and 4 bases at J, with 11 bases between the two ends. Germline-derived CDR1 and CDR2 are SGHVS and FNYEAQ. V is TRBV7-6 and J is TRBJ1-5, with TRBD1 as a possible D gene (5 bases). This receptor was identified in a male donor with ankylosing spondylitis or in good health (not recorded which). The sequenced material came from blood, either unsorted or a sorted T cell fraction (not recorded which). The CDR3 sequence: CASSLDGAGNQPQHF. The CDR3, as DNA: TGTGCCAGCAGCTTAGATGGGGCGGGGAATCAGCCCCAGCATTTT.